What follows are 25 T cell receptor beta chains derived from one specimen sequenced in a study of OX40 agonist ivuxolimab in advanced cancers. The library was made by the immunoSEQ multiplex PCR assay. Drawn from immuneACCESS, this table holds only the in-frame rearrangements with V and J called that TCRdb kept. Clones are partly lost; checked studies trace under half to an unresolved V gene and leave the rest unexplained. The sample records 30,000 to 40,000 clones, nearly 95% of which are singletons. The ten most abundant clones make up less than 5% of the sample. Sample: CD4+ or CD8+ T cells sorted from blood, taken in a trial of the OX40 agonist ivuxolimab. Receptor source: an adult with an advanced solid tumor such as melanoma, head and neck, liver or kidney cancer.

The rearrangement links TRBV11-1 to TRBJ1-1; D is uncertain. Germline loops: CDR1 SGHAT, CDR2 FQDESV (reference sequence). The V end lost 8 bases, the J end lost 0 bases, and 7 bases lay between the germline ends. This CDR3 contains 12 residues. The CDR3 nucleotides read TGTGCCAGCCAATCCCTGAACACTGAAGCTTTCTTT. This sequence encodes CASQSLNTEAFF.

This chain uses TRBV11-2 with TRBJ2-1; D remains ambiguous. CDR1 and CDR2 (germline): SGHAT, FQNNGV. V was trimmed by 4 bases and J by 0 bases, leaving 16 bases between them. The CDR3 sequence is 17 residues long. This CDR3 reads CASSWALSVSSYNEQFF. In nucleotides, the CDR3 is TGTGCCAGCAGCTGGGCCCTCAGTGTAAGCTCCTACAATGAGCAGTTCTTC.

In DNA form, the CDR3 reads TGCGCCAGCAGCTCGGTCGGGACATCTAACTATGGCTACACCTTC. Translated: CASSSVGTSNYGYTF. The V and J genes are TRBV5-1 and TRBJ1-2; maybe TRBD1 (6 bases). Between the trimmed V and J ends, which lost 3 bases and 0 bases, there was a span of 12 bases. Germline V gene data show CDR1 as SGHRS and CDR2 as YFSETQ. The length of the CDR3 is 15 residues. The full variable domain, with the rest looked up from reference TRBV5-1 and TRBJ1-2, is KAGVTQTPRYLIKTRGQQVTLSCSPISGHRSVSWYQQTPGQGLQFLFEYFSETQRNKGNFPGRFSGRQFSNSRSEMNVSTLELGDSALYLCASSSVGTSNYGYTFGSGTRLTVV.

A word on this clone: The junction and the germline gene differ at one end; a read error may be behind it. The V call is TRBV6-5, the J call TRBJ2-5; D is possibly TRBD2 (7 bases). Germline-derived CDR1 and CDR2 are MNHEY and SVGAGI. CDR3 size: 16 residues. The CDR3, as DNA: TGTGCCAGCAGTTACTCGGGGGCTAGCGGTCAAGAGGCCCAGTACTTC. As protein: CASSYSGASGQEAQYF.

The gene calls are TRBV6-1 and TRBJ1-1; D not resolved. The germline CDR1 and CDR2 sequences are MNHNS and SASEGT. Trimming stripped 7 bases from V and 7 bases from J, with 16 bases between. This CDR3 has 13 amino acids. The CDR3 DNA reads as TGTGCCAGCATTACCGGGTCTACATTTGAAGCTTTCTTT. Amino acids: CASITGSTFEAFF.

CDR3 region: CASSVDGTFYNEQFF. CDR3 bases: TGTGCCAGCAGCGTAGACGGGACCTTCTACAATGAGCAGTTCTTC. J is TRBJ2-1 and V is TRBV9; D is possibly TRBD1 or TRBD2 (5 bases each). The length of the CDR3 is 15 residues. The germline V gene has CDR1 SGDLS and CDR2 YYNGEE. Trimming pared 0 bases from V and 3 bases from J, leaving 10 bases between.

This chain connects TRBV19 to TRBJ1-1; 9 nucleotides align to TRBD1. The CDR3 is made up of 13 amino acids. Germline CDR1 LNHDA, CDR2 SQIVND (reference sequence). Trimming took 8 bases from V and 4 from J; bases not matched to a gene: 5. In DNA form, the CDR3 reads TGTGCCAGTGCTGACAGGGGGGGCACTGAAGCTTTCTTT. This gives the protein CASADRGGTEAFF.

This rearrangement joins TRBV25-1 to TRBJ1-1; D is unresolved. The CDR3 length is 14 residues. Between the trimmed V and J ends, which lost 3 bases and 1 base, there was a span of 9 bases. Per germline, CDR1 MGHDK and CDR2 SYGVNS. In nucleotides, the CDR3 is TGTGCCAGCAGTGATTGGAATAGGAACACTGAAGCTTTCTTT. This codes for CASSDWNRNTEAFF.

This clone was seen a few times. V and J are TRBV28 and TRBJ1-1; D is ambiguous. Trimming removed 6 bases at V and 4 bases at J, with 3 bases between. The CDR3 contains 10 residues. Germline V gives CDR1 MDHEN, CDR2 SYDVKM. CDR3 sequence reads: CASRSTEAFF. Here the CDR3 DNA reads TGTGCCAGCAGGAGCACTGAAGCTTTCTTT.

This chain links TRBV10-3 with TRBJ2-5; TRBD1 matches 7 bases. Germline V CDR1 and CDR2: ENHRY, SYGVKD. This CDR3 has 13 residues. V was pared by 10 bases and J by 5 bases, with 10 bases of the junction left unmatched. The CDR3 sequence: CATKQTGTETQYF. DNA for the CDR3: TGTGCCACCAAACAGACAGGGACGGAGACCCAGTACTTC.

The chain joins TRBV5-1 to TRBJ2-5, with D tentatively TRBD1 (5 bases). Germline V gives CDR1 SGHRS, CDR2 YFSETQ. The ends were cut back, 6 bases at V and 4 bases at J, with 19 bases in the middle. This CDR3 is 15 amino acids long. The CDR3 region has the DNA TGCGCCAGCAAGACTGGGGCCACTTCGGGAGAGACCCAGTACTTC. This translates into CASKTGATSGETQYF.

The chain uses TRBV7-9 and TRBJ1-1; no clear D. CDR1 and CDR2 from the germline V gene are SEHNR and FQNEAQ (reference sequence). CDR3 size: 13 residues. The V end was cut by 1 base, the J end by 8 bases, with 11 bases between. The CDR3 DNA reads TGTGCCAGCAGCTTAGGTTATTCGGCGGAAGCTTTCTTT. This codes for CASSLGYSAEAFF.

CDR3 residues: CASSLAFGTSGRNEQFF. The CDR3 region has the DNA TGTGCCAGCAGCTTAGCTTTCGGGACTAGCGGGAGGAATGAGCAGTTCTTC. The chain is built from TRBV7-8 and TRBJ2-1; TRBD2 matches 15 bases. Looked up from germline, CDR1 is SGHVS and CDR2 is FQNEAQ. V lost 0 bases to trimming and J lost 7 bases; unmatched junction nucleotides: 4. CDR3 size: 17 residues.

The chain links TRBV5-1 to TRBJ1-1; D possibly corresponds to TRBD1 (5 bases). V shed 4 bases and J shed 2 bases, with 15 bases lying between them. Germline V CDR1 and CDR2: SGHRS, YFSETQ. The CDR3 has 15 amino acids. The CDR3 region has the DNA TGCGCCAGCAGCCCTCAGGACACTTTTAACACTGAAGCTTTCTTT. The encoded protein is CASSPQDTFNTEAFF.

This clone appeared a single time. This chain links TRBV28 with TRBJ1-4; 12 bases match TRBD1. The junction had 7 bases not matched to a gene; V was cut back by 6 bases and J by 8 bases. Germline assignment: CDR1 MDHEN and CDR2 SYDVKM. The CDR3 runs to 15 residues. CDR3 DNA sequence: TGTGCCAGCAGGGGGGGACAGGGGGCGCGGGAAAAACTGTTTTTT. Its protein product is CASRGGQGAREKLFF.

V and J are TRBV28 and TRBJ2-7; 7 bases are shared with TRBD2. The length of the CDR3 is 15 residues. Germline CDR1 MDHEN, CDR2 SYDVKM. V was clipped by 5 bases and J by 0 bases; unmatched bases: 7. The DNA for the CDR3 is TGTGCCAGCAGTCTCTCTAGCGGAAGCTCCTACGAGCAGTACTTC. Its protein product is CASSLSSGSSYEQYF.

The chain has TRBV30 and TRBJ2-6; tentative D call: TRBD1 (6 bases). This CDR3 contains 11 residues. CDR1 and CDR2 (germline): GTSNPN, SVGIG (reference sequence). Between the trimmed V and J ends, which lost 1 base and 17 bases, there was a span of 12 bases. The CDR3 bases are TGTGCCTGGAGTGAGTTGGGGACAATGACTTTC. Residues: CAWSELGTMTF.

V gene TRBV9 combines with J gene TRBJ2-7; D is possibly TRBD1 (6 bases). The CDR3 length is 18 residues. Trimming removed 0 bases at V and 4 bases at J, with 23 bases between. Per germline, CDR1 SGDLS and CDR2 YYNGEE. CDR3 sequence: CASSVVIRSRTDLYEQYF. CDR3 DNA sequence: TGTGCCAGCAGCGTAGTCATTAGGTCTCGGACAGATCTGTACGAGCAGTACTTC.

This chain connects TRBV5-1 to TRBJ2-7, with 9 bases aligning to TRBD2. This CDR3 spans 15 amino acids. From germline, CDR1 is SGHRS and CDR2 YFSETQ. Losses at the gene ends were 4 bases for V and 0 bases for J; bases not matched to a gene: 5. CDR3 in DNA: TGCGCCAGCAGCCTAGAGACTAGCGGCTCCTACGAGCAGTACTTC. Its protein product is CASSLETSGSYEQYF. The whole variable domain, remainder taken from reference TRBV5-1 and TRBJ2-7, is KAGVTQTPRYLIKTRGQQVTLSCSPISGHRSVSWYQQTPGQGLQFLFEYFSETQRNKGNFPGRFSGRQFSNSRSEMNVSTLELGDSALYLCASSLETSGSYEQYFGPGTRLTVT.

The CDR3 region has the DNA TGTGCCAGCACCAGAAAATCCGGGACGGTCTACGAGCAGTACTTC. Protein: CASTRKSGTVYEQYF. V and J are TRBV6-5 and TRBJ2-7, with D perhaps assigned TRBD1 or TRBD2 (5 bases each). This CDR3 has 15 residues. V lost 7 bases, J lost 3 bases, and 19 bases lay in between. Germline V gives CDR1 MNHEY, CDR2 SVGAGI.

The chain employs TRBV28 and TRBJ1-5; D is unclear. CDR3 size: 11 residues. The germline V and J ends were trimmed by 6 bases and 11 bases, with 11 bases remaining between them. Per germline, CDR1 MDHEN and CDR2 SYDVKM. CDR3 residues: CASSQIQSQHF. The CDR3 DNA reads TGTGCCAGCAGCCAAATCCAGTCCCAGCATTTT.

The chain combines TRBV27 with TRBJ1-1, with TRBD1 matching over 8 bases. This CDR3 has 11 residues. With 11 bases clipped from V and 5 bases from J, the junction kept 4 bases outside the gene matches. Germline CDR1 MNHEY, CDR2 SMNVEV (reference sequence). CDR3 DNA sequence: TGTGCCTCCAGGGGGCAAACTGAAGCTTTCTTT. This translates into CASRGQTEAFF.

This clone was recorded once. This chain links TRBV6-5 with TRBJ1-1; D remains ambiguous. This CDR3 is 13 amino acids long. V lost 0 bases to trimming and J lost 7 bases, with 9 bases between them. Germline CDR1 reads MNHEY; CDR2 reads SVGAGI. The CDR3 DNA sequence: TGTGCCAGCAGTTACTCGTGGGAAGATGAAGCTTTCTTT. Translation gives CASSYSWEDEAFF.

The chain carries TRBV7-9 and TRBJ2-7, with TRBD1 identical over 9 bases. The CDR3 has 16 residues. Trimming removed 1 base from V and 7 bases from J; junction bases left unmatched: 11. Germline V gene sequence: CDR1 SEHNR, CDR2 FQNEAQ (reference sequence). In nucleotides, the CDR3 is TGTGCCAGCAGCTTAGAACCCCCACAGGGGGCTGGAGAGCAGTACTTC. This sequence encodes CASSLEPPQGAGEQYF.

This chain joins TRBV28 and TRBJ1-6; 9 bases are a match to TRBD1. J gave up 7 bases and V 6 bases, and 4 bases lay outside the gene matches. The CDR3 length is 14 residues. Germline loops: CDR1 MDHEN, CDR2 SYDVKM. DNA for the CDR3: TGTGCCAGCAGACGGGACAGGGAAAATTCACCCCTCCACTTT. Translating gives CASRRDRENSPLHF.